Listed below are T cell receptor beta chains from one sample, sequenced in a study of vaccination and CD4 T cells after COVID-19. TCRdb independently ran MiXCR on the PCR reads; one entry per CDR3 protein. The top ten hold approximately 21% of the sample, which has roughly 18,000 distinct CDR3 sequences, about half seen once. What these receptors recognize is not known. Specimen: CD4+ T cells from blood, cultured in vitro, collected about 7 months after SARS-CoV-2 vaccination. The source of these receptors is a human donor who had recovered from COVID-19. Both conserved end residues are part of each CDR3. A D gene is named only where the DNA matches it firmly. Clone sizes are given selectively: once, few, many, or a class where the clone is expanded.

cdr3_aa cdr3_nt j_call clone_size cdr3_length v_call d_call
CASRAGQGARGTEAFF TGTGCCAGTAGGGCGGGACAGGGGGCTCGGGGCACTGAAGCTTTCTTT TRBJ1-1 once 16 TRBV19 TRBD1
CASSYSDSSGNTIYF TGTGCCAGCAGTTACTCTGACAGCTCTGGAAACACCATATATTTT TRBJ1-3 . 15 TRBV6-5 .
CSAQAGRGGLDEQFF TGCAGTGCCCAGGCTGGGCGGGGGGGCCTCGATGAGCAGTTCTTC TRBJ2-1 . 15 TRBV20-1 TRBD2
CASSLIRSYGYTF TGTGCCAGCAGTTTAATACGGAGTTATGGCTACACCTTC TRBJ1-2 . 13 TRBV12-3/TRBV12-4 .
CTPNRGCTDTQYF TGTACCCCGAACAGGGGCTGCACAGATACGCAGTATTTT TRBJ2-3 . 13 TRBV6-1 TRBD1
CASRQGLSNQPQHF TGTGCCAGCAGGCAGGGGTTAAGCAATCAGCCCCAGCATTTT TRBJ1-5 . 14 TRBV5-8 .
CASSIGTSGSSEQFF TGTGCCAGTAGTATAGGGACTAGCGGGAGTAGTGAGCAGTTCTTC TRBJ2-1 few 15 TRBV19 TRBD2
CASSPSGRGSTYEQYF TGTGCCAGCAGCCCGAGCGGTCGGGGCAGTACCTACGAGCAGTACTTC TRBJ2-7 few 16 TRBV7-9 .
CASTRDGYEQYFGPGNQPQHF . TRBJ1-5 once 21 TRBV2 .
CASSLGPLADQPQHF TGTGCCAGCAGTTTAGGTCCTTTAGCAGACCAGCCCCAGCATTTT TRBJ1-5 . 15 TRBV27 .